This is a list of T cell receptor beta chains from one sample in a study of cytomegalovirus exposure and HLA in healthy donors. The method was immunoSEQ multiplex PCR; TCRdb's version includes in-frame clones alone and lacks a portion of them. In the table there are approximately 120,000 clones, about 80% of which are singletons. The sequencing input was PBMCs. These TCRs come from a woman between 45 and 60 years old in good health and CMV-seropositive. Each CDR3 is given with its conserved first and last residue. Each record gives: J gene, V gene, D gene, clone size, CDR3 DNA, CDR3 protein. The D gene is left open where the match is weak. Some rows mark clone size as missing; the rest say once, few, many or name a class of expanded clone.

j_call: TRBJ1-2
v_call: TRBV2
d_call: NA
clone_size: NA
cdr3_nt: TGTGCCAGCAGTGAAAGACAGGTATATGGCTACACCTTC
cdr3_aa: CASSERQVYGYTF

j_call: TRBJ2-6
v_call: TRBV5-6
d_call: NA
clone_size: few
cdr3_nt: TGTGCCAGCAGCTTGGAGGGTGCAGGGTTCGTAAGTGGGGCCAACGTCCTGACTTTC
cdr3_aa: CASSLEGAGFVSGANVLTF

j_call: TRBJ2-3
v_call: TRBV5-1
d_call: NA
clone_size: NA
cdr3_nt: TGCGCCAGCAGCTTGGATACAGGGAGCACAGATACGCAGTATTTT
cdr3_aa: CASSLDTGSTDTQYF

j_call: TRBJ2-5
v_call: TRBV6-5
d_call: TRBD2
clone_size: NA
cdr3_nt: TGTGCCAGCAGACTAGCGGGAGCCGATTCTGGGCAGTACTTC
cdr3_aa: CASRLAGADSGQYF

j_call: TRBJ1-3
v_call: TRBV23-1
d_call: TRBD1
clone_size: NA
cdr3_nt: TGCGCCAGTCCCGACAGGGAGGCTTTCGGAAACACCATATATTTT
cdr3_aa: CASPDREAFGNTIYF

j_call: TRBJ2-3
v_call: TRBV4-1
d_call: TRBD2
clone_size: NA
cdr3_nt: TGCGCCAGCAGCCAGCGTACCCTAGCGGGGGTTGATCCAGATACGCAGTATTTT
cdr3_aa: CASSQRTLAGVDPDTQYF

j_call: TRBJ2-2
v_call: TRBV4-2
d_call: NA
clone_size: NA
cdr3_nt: TGTGCCAGCACCACGGGATCCGGGGAGCTGTTTTTT
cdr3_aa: CASTTGSGELFF

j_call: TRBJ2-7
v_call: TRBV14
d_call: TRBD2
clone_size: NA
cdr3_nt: TGTGCCAGCAGCCCCCTTGGGACTAGTGCCTACGAGCAGTACTTC
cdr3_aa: CASSPLGTSAYEQYF

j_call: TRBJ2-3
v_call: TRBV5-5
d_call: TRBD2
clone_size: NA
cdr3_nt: TGTGCCAGCAGCCCTCTGACTAGCGGGGGGGCTGATACGCAGTATTTT
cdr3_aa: CASSPLTSGGADTQYF

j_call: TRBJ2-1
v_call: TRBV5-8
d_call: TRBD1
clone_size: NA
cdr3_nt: TGTGCCAGCAGCTTGTTGAGGACAGGGGGCTACAATGAGCAGTTCTTC
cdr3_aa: CASSLLRTGGYNEQFF

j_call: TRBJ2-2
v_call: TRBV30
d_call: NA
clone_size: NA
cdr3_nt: TGTGCCTGGAGTGTACGAGGTCACACCGGGGAGCTGTTTTTT
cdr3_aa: CAWSVRGHTGELFF

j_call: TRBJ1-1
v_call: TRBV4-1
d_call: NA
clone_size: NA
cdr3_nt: TGCGCCAGCAGCCAACCATACACTGAAGCTTTCTTT
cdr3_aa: CASSQPYTEAFF

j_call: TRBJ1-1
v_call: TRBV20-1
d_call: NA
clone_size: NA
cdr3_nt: TGCAGTGCTAGAGACCCACCTAGGGCTTTCTTT
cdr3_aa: CSARDPPRAFF

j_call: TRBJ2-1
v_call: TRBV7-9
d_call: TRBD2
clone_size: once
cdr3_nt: TGTGCCAGCAGCTTGGTTGGCGGGGGTACTGATGAGCAGTTCTTC
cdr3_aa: CASSLVGGGTDEQFF